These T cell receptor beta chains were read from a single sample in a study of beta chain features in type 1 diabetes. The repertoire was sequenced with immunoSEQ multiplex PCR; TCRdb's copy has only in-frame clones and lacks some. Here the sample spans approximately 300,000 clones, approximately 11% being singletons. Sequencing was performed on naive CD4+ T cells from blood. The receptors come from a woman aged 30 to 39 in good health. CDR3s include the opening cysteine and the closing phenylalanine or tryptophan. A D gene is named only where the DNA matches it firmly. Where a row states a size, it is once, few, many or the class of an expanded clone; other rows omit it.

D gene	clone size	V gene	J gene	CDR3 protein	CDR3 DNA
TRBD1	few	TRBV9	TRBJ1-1	CASSQQGTEAFF	TGTGCCAGCAGTCAACAGGGGACTGAAGCTTTCTTT
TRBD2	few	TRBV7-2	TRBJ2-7	CASLPSTTSGDLQYF	TGTGCCAGCTTACCCTCGACTACTAGCGGGGACCTACAGTACTTC
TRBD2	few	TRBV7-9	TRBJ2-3	CASRISGRVTDTQYF	TGTGCCAGCAGGATTAGCGGGAGGGTAACAGATACGCAGTATTTT
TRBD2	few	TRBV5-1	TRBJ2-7	CASSPGTSVGEQYF	TGCGCCAGCAGCCCTGGGACTAGCGTGGGCGAGCAGTACTTC
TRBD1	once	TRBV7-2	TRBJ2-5	CASSLDRAETQYF	TGTGCCAGCAGCTTGGACAGGGCGGAGACCCAGTACTTC
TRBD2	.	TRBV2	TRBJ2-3	CASKLAGGTDTQYF	TGTGCCAGCAAGTTGGCGGGGGGCACAGATACGCAGTATTTT
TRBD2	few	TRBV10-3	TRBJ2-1	CATMGLAGGGEQFF	TGTGCCACCATGGGACTAGCGGGAGGGGGTGAGCAGTTCTTC
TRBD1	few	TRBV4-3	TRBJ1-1	CASSQVWTGRTEAFF	TGCGCCAGCAGCCAAGTTTGGACAGGTCGGACTGAAGCTTTCTTT
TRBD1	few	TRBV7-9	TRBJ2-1	CASSLTGDYNEQFF	TGTGCCAGCAGCCTGACAGGGGACTACAATGAGCAGTTCTTC
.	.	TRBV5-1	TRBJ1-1	CASSLNGVEAFF	TGCGCCAGCAGCTTGAATGGAGTTGAAGCTTTCTTT
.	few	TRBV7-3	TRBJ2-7	CASSLKGGSYEQYF	TGTGCCAGCAGCTTAAAAGGGGGTTCCTACGAGCAGTACTTC
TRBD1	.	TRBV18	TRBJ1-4	CASSRGQVATNEKLFF	TGTGCCAGCTCGCGAGGACAGGTCGCAACTAATGAAAAACTGTTTTTT
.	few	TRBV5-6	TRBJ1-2	CASSPGQNYGYTF	TGTGCCAGCAGCCCAGGACAGAACTATGGCTACACCTTC
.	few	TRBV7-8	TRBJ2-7	CASSYTGEQYF	TGTGCCAGCAGCTACACAGGCGAGCAGTACTTC
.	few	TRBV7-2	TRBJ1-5	CASSLGGGRGNQPQHF	TGTGCCAGCAGCTTAGGGGGAGGGCGAGGCAATCAGCCCCAGCATTTT
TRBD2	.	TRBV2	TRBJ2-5	CASRQGLAETQETQYF	TGTGCCAGCAGGCAAGGACTAGCGGAAACGCAAGAGACCCAGTACTTC
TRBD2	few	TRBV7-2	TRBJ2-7	CASSGTLAASSYEQYF	TGTGCCAGCAGCGGAACTCTAGCGGCGAGCTCCTACGAGCAGTACTTC
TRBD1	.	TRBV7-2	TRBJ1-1	CASSASQGTEAFF	TGTGCCAGCAGCGCATCACAGGGGACTGAAGCTTTCTTT
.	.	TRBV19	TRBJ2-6	CASSMWASGANVLTF	TGTGCCAGTAGTATGTGGGCTTCTGGGGCCAACGTCCTGACTTTC
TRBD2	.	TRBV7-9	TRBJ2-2	CASSLPRTSGNTGELFF	TGTGCCAGCAGCTTACCGAGGACTAGCGGTAACACCGGGGAGCTGTTTTTT
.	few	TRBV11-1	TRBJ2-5	CASSSPGRAQETQYF	TGTGCCAGCAGCTCCCCTGGGCGGGCTCAAGAGACCCAGTACTTC
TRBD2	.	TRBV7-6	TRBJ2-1	CASSLAGLAGHNEQFF	TGTGCCAGCAGCTTAGCCGGACTAGCGGGCCACAATGAGCAGTTCTTC
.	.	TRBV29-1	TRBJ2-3	CSVRRLGPGRLTDTQYF	TGCAGCGTTCGAAGGTTGGGGCCAGGTCGCCTCACAGATACGCAGTATTTT
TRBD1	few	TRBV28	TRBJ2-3	CASSSRDRGPPDTQYF	TGTGCCAGCAGTTCCAGGGACAGGGGGCCGCCAGATACGCAGTATTTT
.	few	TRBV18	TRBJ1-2	CASSPMTVNFDGYTF	TGTGCCAGCTCCCCAATGACAGTGAACTTCGATGGCTACACCTTC
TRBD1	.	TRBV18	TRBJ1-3	CASSPDRGSSGNTIYF	TGTGCCAGCTCACCAGACAGGGGCAGCTCTGGAAACACCATATATTTT
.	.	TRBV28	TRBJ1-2	CASSLGASNYGYTF	TGTGCCAGCAGTTTAGGGGCCAGTAACTATGGCTACACCTTC
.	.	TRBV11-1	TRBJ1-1	CASRPETRVYTEAFF	TGTGCCAGCAGGCCCGAAACCAGGGTGTACACTGAAGCTTTCTTT
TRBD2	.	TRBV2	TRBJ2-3	CASTRGLGRAGDTQYF	TGTGCCAGCACCCGGGGACTCGGGAGGGCCGGAGATACGCAGTATTTT
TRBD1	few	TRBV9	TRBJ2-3	CASSAHGQGRGTDTQYF	TGTGCCAGCAGCGCACACGGACAGGGGAGAGGCACAGATACGCAGTATTTT
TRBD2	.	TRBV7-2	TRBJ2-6	CASSPKRGGANVLTF	TGTGCCAGCAGCCCGAAGCGGGGGGGCGCCAACGTCCTGACTTTC
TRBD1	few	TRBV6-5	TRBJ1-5	CASSRDRADNQPQHF	TGTGCCAGCAGCCGAGACAGGGCGGACAATCAGCCCCAGCATTTT
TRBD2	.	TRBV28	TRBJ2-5	CASTGGRETQYF	TGTGCCAGCACCGGGGGGAGGGAGACCCAGTACTTC
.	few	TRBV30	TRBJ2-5	CAWSIGGQETQYF	TGTGCCTGGAGTATAGGGGGACAAGAGACCCAGTACTTC
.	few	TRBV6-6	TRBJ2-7	CASSPRGHEQYF	TGTGCCAGCAGCCCCAGGGGCCACGAGCAGTACTTC
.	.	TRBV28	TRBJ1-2	CAGRDTTRGYTF	TGTGCCGGCCGGGACACAACCCGTGGCTACACCTTC
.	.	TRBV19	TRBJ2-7	CASSGAYRAGEPEQYF	TGTGCCAGTAGTGGCGCCTACAGGGCGGGAGAACCCGAGCAGTACTTC
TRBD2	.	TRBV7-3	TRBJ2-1	CASSLTAGVSYNEQFF	TGTGCCAGCAGCTTAACGGCGGGGGTCTCCTACAATGAGCAGTTCTTC
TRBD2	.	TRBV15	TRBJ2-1	CATSRPGTSGYNEQFF	TGTGCCACCAGCAGACCCGGGACTAGCGGCTACAATGAGCAGTTCTTC
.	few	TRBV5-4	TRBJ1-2	CASSPTGYGGYTF	TGTGCCAGCAGCCCGACCGGATACGGGGGCTACACCTTC
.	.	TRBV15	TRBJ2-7	CATSRETGSWAEQYF	TGTGCCACCAGCAGAGAAACAGGGTCCTGGGCCGAGCAGTACTTC
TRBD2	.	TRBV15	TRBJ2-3	CATSRSGLAFIADTQYF	TGTGCCACCAGCAGGTCGGGACTAGCTTTTATAGCAGATACGCAGTATTTT
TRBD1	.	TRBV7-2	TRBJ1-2	CASSSRQGDGYTF	TGTGCCAGCAGCTCCCGACAGGGGGATGGCTACACCTTC
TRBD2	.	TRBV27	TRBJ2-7	CASSSPGGGYEQYF	TGTGCCAGCAGTTCCCCGGGGGGGGGTTACGAGCAGTACTTC
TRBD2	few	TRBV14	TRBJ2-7	CASSLAGKYEQYF	TGTGCCAGCAGTCTAGCGGGGAAGTACGAGCAGTACTTC
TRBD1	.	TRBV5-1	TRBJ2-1	CASSRDSQGGSYNEQFF	TGCGCCAGCAGCCGGGACTCACAGGGGGGATCCTACAATGAGCAGTTCTTC
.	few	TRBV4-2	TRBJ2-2	CASSQELGRATGELFF	TGTGCCAGCAGCCAAGAGTTAGGCAGGGCCACCGGGGAGCTGTTTTTT
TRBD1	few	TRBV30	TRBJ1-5	CASGPGGTGRDQPQHF	TGTGCCTCCGGGCCAGGGGGGACAGGGCGAGATCAGCCCCAGCATTTT
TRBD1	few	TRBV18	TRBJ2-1	CASIPGGAYNEQFF	TGTGCCAGCATACCAGGGGGCGCCTACAATGAGCAGTTCTTC
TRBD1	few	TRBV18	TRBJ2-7	CASSPPGQVPYEQYF	TGTGCCAGCTCACCACCGGGACAGGTCCCCTACGAGCAGTACTTC
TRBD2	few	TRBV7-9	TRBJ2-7	CASSASGRFPYEQYF	TGTGCCAGCAGCGCTAGCGGGAGGTTCCCCTACGAGCAGTACTTC
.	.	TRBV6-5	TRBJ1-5	CASSRRTDQPQHF	TGTGCCAGCAGTCGCCGGACAGATCAGCCCCAGCATTTT
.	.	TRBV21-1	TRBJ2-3	CASSNHRAGPWTDTQYF	TGTGCCAGCAGCAATCATAGGGCAGGGCCCTGGACAGATACGCAGTATTTT
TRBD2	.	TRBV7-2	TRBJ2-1	CASSLPLAGGSYNEQFF	TGTGCCAGCAGCTTGCCCCTAGCGGGAGGGTCCTACAATGAGCAGTTCTTC